This T cell receptor beta chain comes out of a study of blood T cells in healthy people across ages. Looking at the study overall: Template-switching capture recovered about one barcoded beta molecule per two T cells.

The second PCR ran about 6 to 11 cycles with a sample-barcoded 5' primer and J-beta primers. TCRdb reanalysed the 5' RACE reads using MiXCR and keeps one entry per CDR3 protein. Among about 1.5 million distinct CDR3 sequences listed, about 42% were seen once. CDR3 size: 15 residues. The J segment lost 4 bases and the V segment lost 2 bases, leaving 5 bases of the junction unmatched. This receptor was obtained from a woman aged 18-29 years in good health. Input material: blood. The chain is built from TRBV12-3 or TRBV12-4 and TRBJ2-1; 7 bases line up with TRBD1. The CDR3 region has the DNA TGTGCCAGCAGTTTATCCCGGACAGGTTACAATGAGCAGTTCTTC. Translating gives CASSLSRTGYNEQFF.